The 10 T cell receptor beta chains in this list originate from one sample, sequenced in a study of cytomegalovirus exposure and HLA in healthy donors. Using immunoSEQ multiplex PCR, the repertoire was profiled, and TCRdb retains in-frame clones only, with some absent. The sample contains more than 90,000 clones, approximately 93% of which appear only once. The sequenced material came from PBMCs. The source is a woman aged 25 to 39 in good health and CMV-seropositive.

The chain is built from TRBV2 and TRBJ2-3, with 9 bases aligning to TRBD2. Per germline, CDR1 SNHLY and CDR2 FYNNEI. The CDR3 is 16 residues long. V trimming: 4 bases; J trimming: 4 bases; junction bases outside the gene matches: 9. CDR3 protein: CASSVMRTSASDTQYF. CDR3 sequence (DNA): TGTGCCAGCAGTGTAATGCGGACTAGCGCCTCAGATACGCAGTATTTT.

V gene TRBV11-2 combines with J gene TRBJ2-5; D gene ambiguous. Trimming left V 3 bases short and J 0 bases short, with 17 bases between. Germline CDR1 is SGHAT and CDR2 is FQNNGV. This CDR3 is built from 17 residues. The CDR3 region has the DNA TGTGCCAGCAGCTTGCCTTTCCCGCAGATCAACCAAGAGACCCAGTACTTC. Translation gives CASSLPFPQINQETQYF.

The V call is TRBV5-6, the J call TRBJ1-1; tentatively, D is TRBD1 (5 bases). The germline gives CDR1 SGHDT, CDR2 YYEEEE. Trimming pared 3 bases from V and 4 bases from J, leaving 13 bases between. The CDR3 has 14 residues. The DNA of the CDR3 is TGTGCCAGCAGCTCTCATGGGGGGAGCACTGAAGCTTTCTTT. Translating it yields CASSSHGGSTEAFF.

J is TRBJ2-1 and V is TRBV23-1; maybe TRBD2 (6 bases). TRBV23-1 is annotated as an ORF whose role is uncertain. The ends were cut back, 2 bases at V and 0 bases at J, with 20 bases in the middle. This CDR3 spans 19 amino acids. CDR3 in DNA: TGCGCCAGCAGTCAAATCGGGTCCCGGGACTCCAGCTCCTACAATGAGCAGTTCTTC. It specifies CASSQIGSRDSSSYNEQFF.

The count of this clone is one. The chain employs TRBV28 and TRBJ1-2; D ambiguous. The ends were cut back, 4 bases at V and 1 base at J, with 13 bases in the middle. In germline, CDR1 is MDHEN, CDR2 SYDVKM. This CDR3 is built from 15 residues. The CDR3 sequence: CASSSPAEVNYGYTF. The CDR3 coding sequence is TGTGCCAGCAGTTCCCCCGCGGAAGTTAACTATGGCTACACCTTC.

The rearrangement joins TRBV15 to TRBJ2-2; D not resolved. The CDR3 spans 14 residues. Germline-derived CDR1 and CDR2 are LNHNV and YYDKDF (reference sequence). The V end lost 0 bases, the J end lost 4 bases, and 6 bases lay between the germline ends. CDR3 DNA sequence: TGTGCCACCAGCAGAGATCTAGTCACCGGGGAGCTGTTTTTT. It specifies CATSRDLVTGELFF.

The chain employs TRBV4-2 and TRBJ1-3, with 8 bases that match TRBD1. Unmatched junction bases numbered 17, after V lost 0 bases and J lost 1 base. This CDR3 has 21 amino acids. Germline CDR1 and CDR2: LGHNA and YNFKEQ. The CDR3 region is CASSQERVAGGRLGSGNTIYF. The CDR3 DNA sequence: TGTGCCAGCAGCCAAGAAAGGGTTGCAGGGGGCCGACTCGGATCTGGAAACACCATATATTTT.

Only one count was recorded for this clone. The CDR3 DNA is TGTGCCAGCAATAGCGGGGTGCTGGGTGGGGCCAACGTCCTGACTTTC. This codes for CASNSGVLGGANVLTF. This rearrangement joins TRBV28 to TRBJ2-6; TRBD2 agrees at 8 bases. Germline CDR1 and CDR2: MDHEN and SYDVKM. The CDR3 consists of 16 residues. V trimming: 7 bases; J trimming: 3 bases; junction bases outside the gene matches: 8.

This clone has a handful of counts. The chain joins TRBV19 to TRBJ2-1; TRBD2 agrees at 9 bases. Trimming cost V 5 bases and J 7 bases; bases outside gene matches: 6. Germline V gene data show CDR1 as LNHDA and CDR2 as SQIVND (reference sequence). CDR3 length: 14 residues. The chain's CDR3 is CASSFSGSMNEQFF. The CDR3 coding sequence is TGTGCCAGTAGTTTTAGCGGGAGTATGAATGAGCAGTTCTTC.

CDR3 residues: CASTAYRGETQYF. The DNA for the CDR3 is TGTGCCAGCACCGCCTACAGGGGGGAGACCCAGTACTTC. V usage is TRBV6-1 and J usage is TRBJ2-5, with 8 bases lining up with TRBD1. Looked up from germline, CDR1 is MNHNS and CDR2 is SASEGT. This CDR3 region has 13 residues. The J segment lost 5 bases and the V segment lost 7 bases, leaving 6 bases of the junction unmatched.